This T cell receptor beta chain was identified in a study of blood T cell repertoires in COVID-19. The data were produced by immunoSEQ multiplex PCR, yet TCRdb's version contains in-frame clones alone and is incomplete. The sample includes more than 85,000 clones, 75% to 95% of them seen just once. The sequence came from a man younger than 30 with acute or convalescent COVID-19. Sequencing used peripheral blood.

CDR3 bases: TGCGCCAGCAGCCTAGAGACTCCAGGGGATAGCTATGGCTACACCTTC. Encoded protein: CASSLETPGDSYGYTF. The chain links TRBV4-1 to TRBJ1-2, with a possible D match to TRBD1 (6 bases). Germline loops: CDR1 MGHRA, CDR2 YSYEKL. Trimming took off 4 bases at V and 4 bases at J, with 19 bases between the two ends. The CDR3 has 16 amino acids.